The next 14 T cell receptor beta chains were all read from a single sample in a study of blood T cell repertoires in COVID-19. Assay used: immunoSEQ multiplex PCR; TCRdb lists only in-frame clones, some missing. The data contain approximately 260,000 clones, roughly 80% of them singletons. What was sequenced was PBMCs or T cells enriched from blood (not recorded which). Every receptor here comes from a young man with acute COVID-19.

The chain recombines TRBV15 with TRBJ2-7; 7 bases are a match to TRBD2. V trimming: 1 base; J trimming: 7 bases; junction bases outside the gene matches: 4. Germline V gene lookup returns CDR1 LNHNV and CDR2 YYDKDF (reference sequence). This CDR3 contains 13 residues. The DNA for the CDR3 is TGTGCCACCAGCAGAGCGCTAGCGGCTGAGCAGTACGTC. It encodes CATSRALAAEQYV.

This clone was detected once. The chain employs TRBV1 and TRBJ1-4; TRBD1, the D gene given by the table, was not confirmed from the DNA. TRBV1 is assigned pseudogene status. This CDR3 has 15 amino acids. The CDR3 region has the DNA TGCACCAGCAGCCAAGATACAGGGGAGCATGAAAAACTGTTTTTT. Translated: CTSSQDTGEHEKLFF.

This clone was detected once. The chain has TRBV7-9 and TRBJ1-6; TRBD1 might be the D (6 bases). The CDR3 totals 15 residues. CDR1 SEHNR and CDR2 FQNEAQ come from the germline V gene (reference sequence). Trimming pared 4 bases from V and 9 bases from J, leaving 16 bases between. This chain's CDR3 is CASSSGRTVSSPLHF. CDR3 DNA sequence: TGTGCCAGCAGCTCCGGAAGGACAGTGAGTTCACCCCTCCACTTT.

This chain uses TRBV11-3 with TRBJ2-2, with 15 bases that match TRBD2. J gave up 0 bases and V 5 bases, and 10 bases lay outside the gene matches. Germline CDR1 reads SGHNT; CDR2 reads YENEEA. The CDR3 runs to 20 residues. CDR3 DNA sequence: TGTGCCAGCAGCCGACCTCGGGGACTAGCGGGAGGTACGAACACCGGGGAGCTGTTTTTT. This translates into CASSRPRGLAGGTNTGELFF.

V is TRBV20-1 and J is TRBJ1-4; D remains ambiguous. This CDR3 spans 10 amino acids. Germline V gene sequence: CDR1 DFQATT, CDR2 SNEGSKA (reference sequence). V gave up 3 bases and J gave up 8 bases, with 4 bases separating them. The CDR3 DNA is TGCAGTGCTAGTCCGGAAAAACTGTTTTTT. Protein product: CSASPEKLFF.

The table lists this clone with a few counts. The CDR3 DNA is TGTGCCACCAACGGAGCGGGGCGCCCCGGGGATACGCAGTATTTT. It encodes CATNGAGRPGDTQYF. The rearrangement links TRBV28 to TRBJ2-3, with 7 nucleotides matching TRBD2. This CDR3 is 15 amino acids long. From germline, CDR1 is MDHEN and CDR2 SYDVKM. The V gene end was trimmed by 10 bases and the J gene end by 6 bases; junction bases not matched to a gene: 16. The whole variable domain, filled in from reference TRBV28 and TRBJ2-3, reads DVKVTQSSRYLVKRTGEKVFLECVQDMDHENMFWYRQDPGLGLRLIYFSYDVKMKEKGDIPEGYSVSREKKERFSLILESASTNQTSMYLCATNGAGRPGDTQYFGPGTRLTVL.

The chain recombines TRBV7-2 with TRBJ1-2; weak D call: TRBD1 (6 bases). The V end lost 3 bases, the J end lost 8 bases, and 13 bases lay between the germline ends. Germline V gene data show CDR1 as SGHTA and CDR2 as FQGNSA. CDR3 size: 13 residues. The CDR3 DNA reads TGTGCCAGCAGCTTGGGCGGCGGGGGCGGCTACACCTTC. Protein: CASSLGGGGGYTF.

This clone occurred a few times. The chain uses TRBV12-3 or TRBV12-4 and TRBJ1-2, with 8 bases lining up with TRBD1. The CDR3 is 13 amino acids. V shed 5 bases and J 4 bases; nucleotides not matched to a gene: 3. CDR3 protein: CASSPTGAYGYTF. Here the CDR3 DNA reads TGTGCCAGCAGTCCGACAGGGGCCTATGGCTACACCTTC.

V and J are TRBV7-9 and TRBJ1-2; no firm D call. The germline CDR1 and CDR2 sequences are SEHNR and FQNEAQ (reference sequence). Trimming stripped 2 bases from V and 3 bases from J, with 7 bases between. This CDR3 spans 13 amino acids. The CDR3 DNA sequence: TGTGCCAGCAGCTTACAAGCCGACTATGGCTACACCTTC. It codes for CASSLQADYGYTF. The variable domain in full, completed from reference TRBV7-9 and TRBJ1-2, reads DTGVSQNPRHKITKRGQNVTFRCDPISEHNRLYWYRQTLGQGPEFLTYFQNEAQLEKSRLLSDRFSAERPKGSFSTLEIQRTEQGDSAMYLCASSLQADYGYTFGSGTRLTVV.

This chain connects TRBV11-2 to TRBJ2-3, with TRBD2 as a possible D gene (5 bases). V was trimmed by 0 bases and J by 2 bases, leaving 6 bases between them. CDR3 length equals 14 residues. The germline CDR1 and CDR2 sequences are SGHAT and FQNNGV. In nucleotides, the CDR3 is TGTGCCAGCAGCTTAGAAGCGGTCACAGATACGCAGTATTTT. Encoded protein: CASSLEAVTDTQYF.

The V gene is TRBV6-2 or TRBV6-3, the J gene TRBJ1-4, with 9 positions matching TRBD1. The CDR3 has 15 amino acids. The germline V gene has CDR1 MNHEY and CDR2 SVGEGT. The V segment lost 6 bases and the J segment 10 bases; nucleotides outside the gene matches: 12. The CDR3: CASSTTGGFKGKLFF. For the CDR3, the DNA is TGTGCCAGCAGCACCACAGGGGGCTTTAAAGGAAAACTGTTTTTT.

The rearrangement uses TRBV11-2 and TRBJ1-3; 8 positions agree with TRBD1. J gave up 8 bases and V 4 bases, and 19 bases lay outside the gene matches. Germline V CDR1 and CDR2: SGHAT, FQNNGV. CDR3 size: 18 residues. This CDR3 reads CASSYRSGTGGSSDTIYF. DNA of the CDR3: TGTGCCAGCAGCTACCGGTCCGGGACAGGAGGCTCTTCTGACACCATATATTTT.

This sequence joins TRBV6-2 or TRBV6-3 and TRBJ2-1, with 13 bases lining up with TRBD2. V lost 5 bases to trimming and J lost 0 bases; unmatched junction nucleotides: 4. The CDR3 is 17 residues long. CDR1 and CDR2 (germline): MNHEY, SVGEGT. CDR3 nucleotides: TGTGCCAGCAGTAGCAGGACTAGCGGGAGCTCCTACAATGAGCAGTTCTTC. Protein product: CASSSRTSGSSYNEQFF.

The J gene is TRBJ2-1, the V gene TRBV5-8; 14 positions match TRBD2. Germline loops: CDR1 SGHTS, CDR2 YDEGEE. V shed 4 bases and J 9 bases; nucleotides not matched to a gene: 9. The CDR3 loop spans 16 amino acids. The CDR3 coding sequence is TGTGCCAGCAGCGGGGTGGGACTAGCGGGAGTCGGTGAGCAGTTCTTC. It specifies CASSGVGLAGVGEQFF.